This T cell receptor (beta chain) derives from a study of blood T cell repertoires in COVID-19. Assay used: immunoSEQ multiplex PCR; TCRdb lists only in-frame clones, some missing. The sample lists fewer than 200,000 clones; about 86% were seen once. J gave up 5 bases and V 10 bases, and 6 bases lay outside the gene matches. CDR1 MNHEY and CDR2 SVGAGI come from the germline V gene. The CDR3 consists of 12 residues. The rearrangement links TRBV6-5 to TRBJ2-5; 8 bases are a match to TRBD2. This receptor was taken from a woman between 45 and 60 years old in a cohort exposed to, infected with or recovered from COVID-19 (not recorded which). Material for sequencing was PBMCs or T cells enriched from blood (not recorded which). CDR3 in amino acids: CATGLAGETQYF. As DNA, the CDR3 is TGTGCCACCGGGCTAGCGGGTGAGACCCAGTACTTC.